The 8 T cell receptor beta chains reported below all come from one sample, sequenced in a study of blood T cells in healthy people across ages. It was with a sample-barcoded 5' primer and a J-beta primer mix that a second PCR of roughly 6 to 12 cycles was run. TCRdb reprocessed the 5' RACE reads via MiXCR and lists one record per CDR3 protein. The data show around 500,000 distinct CDR3 sequences, around 50% seen once. The sequencing sample was made of blood. The receptors were sampled from an elderly man in good health.

This clonotype was observed a single time. One end of the junction is discordant with germline, which a read error may explain. The gene calls are TRBV20-1 and TRBJ1-2; TRBD1 is a possible D gene (5 bases). CDR1 and CDR2 from the germline V gene are DFQATT and SNEGSKA (reference sequence). The CDR3 has 12 residues. This CDR3 is CSATIGDYGYTF. The DNA of the CDR3 is TGCAGCGCTACAATAGGGGACTATGGCTACACCTTC.

This clonotype was found a few times. The chain combines TRBV20-1 with TRBJ2-3; D possibly uses TRBD1 or TRBD2 (6 bases each). The V end was cut by 1 base, the J end by 10 bases, with 12 bases between. This CDR3 is 12 amino acids long. Germline lookup yields CDR1 DFQATT and CDR2 SNEGSKA (reference sequence). The CDR3 nucleotides read TGCAGTGCTAGAGGGGAGGCAGGGGCGCAGTATTTT. Its protein is CSARGEAGAQYF.

This clonotype has just a few counts. This chain connects TRBV6-6 to TRBJ1-6; no reliable D call. Germline CDR1 is MNHNY and CDR2 is SVGAGI (reference sequence). CDR3 size: 14 residues. Trimming took 0 bases from V and 5 from J, leaving 5 bases between them. The DNA of the CDR3 is TGTGCCAGCAGTTACTCGCCTAATAATTCACCCCTCCACTTT. It yields the protein CASSYSPNNSPLHF.

This clonotype was detected only once. The gene calls are TRBV7-6 and TRBJ2-7, with 9 bases that match TRBD1. Germline CDR1 and CDR2: SGHVS and FNYEAQ. V dropped 8 bases and J dropped 12; count of bases not matched to a gene: 20. The CDR3 spans 15 residues. For the CDR3, the DNA is TGTGCCAGCTCGCCTAGGGACAGGGCTGGGGAGACCCGGTACTTC. This encodes CASSPRDRAGETRYF.

A remark on this clonotype: One junction end does not reproduce the germline sequence, and a read error may be involved. The J gene is TRBJ1-2, the V gene TRBV7-9; D uncertain. Germline V gene sequence: CDR1 SEHNR, CDR2 FQNEAQ (reference sequence). CDR3 size: 13 residues. Here the CDR3 DNA reads TGTGCCAGCAGCTTAGTGGGCGATAGTGGCTGCACCTTC. Translating it yields CASSLVGDSGCTF.

Ten or more counts support this clonotype. A much larger clone lies one base from this, so it may be a read error. The V gene is TRBV20-1, the J gene TRBJ2-1; TRBD2 matches 8 bases. With the DNA end fitting TRBJ2-7 better, the J assignment may be wrong. In germline, CDR1 is DFQATT, CDR2 SNEGSKA (reference sequence). CDR3 size: 17 residues. The CDR3 sequence: CSARIAGNSRSYNEQYF. The DNA of the CDR3 is TGCAGTGCTAGGATAGCGGGAAACTCCAGATCCTACAATGAGCAGTACTTC.

In its sample, this clonotype is medium-sized (0.01 to 0.1%). This chain uses TRBV6-6 with TRBJ2-4; 8 nucleotides agree with TRBD1. Germline assignment: CDR1 MNHNY and CDR2 SVGAGI (reference sequence). This CDR3 spans 12 amino acids. V was clipped by 4 bases and J by 12 bases; unmatched bases: 5. The CDR3 DNA follows: TGTGCCAGCAGTTTTCTACAGGGGGATCAGTACTTC. This encodes CASSFLQGDQYF.

The chain joins TRBV7-2 to TRBJ2-1, with 12 bases matching TRBD2. Per germline, CDR1 SGHTA and CDR2 FQGNSA. This CDR3 comprises 17 residues. After removal of 5 bases from V and 8 bases from J, the junction contained 13 bases not matched to a gene. CDR3 sequence reads: CASSESLAGGRLDEQFF. CDR3 nucleotide sequence: TGTGCCAGCAGCGAATCGCTAGCGGGAGGGAGGTTAGATGAGCAGTTCTTC.